This T cell receptor (beta chain) was observed in a study of T cell clonotyping in hematopoietic cell transplantation. Study-level findings and limits: Broader posttransplant TCR repertoire diversity was predicted by graft donor and pretransplant recipient Inverse Simpson Index values. Few recipient clonotypes overlapped donors; over 95% were de novo at given depth. Recipient TCR diversity dropped after transplant; expanded clonotypes rose from day 30 to 180.

For this clone: Its antigen remains unidentified.

Germline V gives CDR1 MDHEN, CDR2 SYDVKM. J lost 1 base, V lost 3 bases, and 3 bases had no gene match. The CDR3 consists of 16 residues. Using immunoSEQ multiplex PCR, the repertoire was profiled, and TCRdb retains in-frame clones only, with some absent. The sample contains 60,000 to 75,000 clones, 90% to 95% of which appear only once. J is TRBJ2-2 and V is TRBV28, with 9 bases lining up with TRBD2. The receptor was isolated from a man aged 50 to 60 in good health. Some clones in this sample may be carry-over from other donors' samples. Input material: peripheral blood mononuclear cells. CDR3 sequence reads: CASSLQRGENTGELFF. DNA of the CDR3: TGTGCCAGCAGTTTGCAGCGGGGGGAGAACACCGGGGAGCTGTTTTTT.